This note documents a single T cell receptor (beta chain) sequence. Its antigen remains unidentified. PCR amplification relied on 60 Vbeta primers (plus 13 Jbeta primers). Libraries were prepared by immunoSEQ multiplex PCR; TCRdb keeps only in-frame clonotypes and omits some of them. The sample lists 110,000 or so clones, 74% occurring once. The source of the sample is a study of cytomegalovirus exposure and HLA in healthy donors. Regarding the study as a whole: Investigators reported under 200 TCR beta chains as tied to cytomegalovirus.

The donors gave bone marrow, and they were healthy. This receptor was identified in a human donor in good health. Sample: PBMCs.

CDR3: CASSQGLREPHNEQFF. The CDR3 region has the DNA TGTGCCAGCAGCCAAGGTTTGCGGGAGCCCCACAATGAGCAGTTCTTC. V and J are TRBV14 and TRBJ2-1; TRBD2 agrees at 7 bases. The J segment lost 5 bases and the V segment lost 1 base, leaving 8 bases of the junction unmatched. CDR1 is SGHDN and CDR2 is FVKESK in the germline V gene. The CDR3 has 16 amino acids.